What follows are 21 T cell receptor beta chains derived from one specimen sequenced in a study of blood T cell repertoires in COVID-19. The method was immunoSEQ multiplex PCR; TCRdb's version includes in-frame clones alone and lacks a portion of them. There are about 36,000 clones in the sample; 75% to 90% occur only once, and approximately 19% lies in the top ten. The sequenced sample consisted of peripheral blood. These receptors were taken from a man aged 65-85 years with acute or convalescent COVID-19.

This clone appeared once. The J gene is TRBJ2-1, the V gene TRBV7-2; 10 nucleotides align to TRBD2. Losses at the gene ends were 2 bases for V and 10 bases for J; bases not matched to a gene: 17. CDR1 is SGHTA, CDR2 FQGNSA, per germline. The CDR3 is 18 residues long. The DNA of the CDR3 is TGTGCCAGCAGCTTAAGGTATTCCGGACTAGCGGTCCCATGGGAGCAGTTCTTC. Residues: CASSLRYSGLAVPWEQFF. The full variable domain, completed using reference TRBV7-2 and TRBJ2-1, is GAGVSQSPSNKVTEKGKDVELRCDPISGHTALYWYRQSLGQGLEFLIYFQGNSAPDKSGLPSDRFSAERTGGSVSTLTIQRTQQEDSAVYLCASSLRYSGLAVPWEQFFGPGTRLTVL.

The V and J genes are TRBV5-1 and TRBJ2-7, with TRBD1 matching 7 bases. CDR1 SGHRS and CDR2 YFSETQ come from the germline V gene. V was clipped by 0 bases and J by 3 bases; unmatched bases: 6. This CDR3 comprises 15 residues. CDR3 loop: CASSLGGTAFYEQYF. As DNA, the CDR3 is TGCGCCAGCAGCTTGGGGGGGACAGCGTTCTACGAGCAGTACTTC.

This clone was seen a few times. This rearrangement joins TRBV6-5 to TRBJ1-5; D unresolved. With 5 bases removed from V and 5 bases from J, the gap between germline ends came to 4 bases. This CDR3 has 11 amino acids. Germline assignment: CDR1 MNHEY and CDR2 SVGAGI. The CDR3 DNA sequence: TGTGCCAGCAGTACTCATCAGCCCCAGCATTTT. Its translation: CASSTHQPQHF.

The chain combines TRBV27 with TRBJ2-5; D gene unclear. The germline gives CDR1 MNHEY, CDR2 SMNVEV (reference sequence). V lost 1 base, J lost 2 bases, and 8 bases lay in between. The length of the CDR3 is 14 residues. This CDR3 is CASSLWLGQETQYF. The DNA for the CDR3 is TGTGCCAGCAGTTTATGGCTAGGTCAAGAGACCCAGTACTTC.

The CDR3 DNA follows: TGTGCCATCAGTGGGGGCGGGAGACATGGCTACACCTTC. Translated: CAISGGGRHGYTF. The chain links TRBV10-3 to TRBJ1-2, with a weak D call TRBD1 (5 bases). Germline V gene lookup returns CDR1 ENHRY and CDR2 SYGVKD. This CDR3 contains 13 residues. V dropped 4 bases and J dropped 6 bases, with 12 bases sitting between them.

The chain has TRBV9 and TRBJ2-1; 8 bases fit TRBD1. The germline V gene has CDR1 SGDLS and CDR2 YYNGEE. Trimming at V came to 2 bases and at J to 0 bases, leaving 1 base not matched to a gene. This CDR3 spans 15 amino acids. The CDR3 loop is CASSVQGASYNEQFF. CDR3 coding DNA: TGTGCCAGCAGCGTCCAGGGGGCCTCCTACAATGAGCAGTTCTTC.

This clone turned up a few times. CDR3: CASSNRHRTGELFF. The DNA for the CDR3 is TGTGCCAGCAGCAACCGACACCGGACCGGGGAGCTGTTTTTT. The chain has TRBV7-3 and TRBJ2-2; D ambiguous. V was trimmed by 5 bases and J by 5 bases, leaving 12 bases between them. Germline V CDR1 and CDR2: SGHTA, FQGTGA. The CDR3 sequence is 14 residues long.

The chain is built from TRBV6-2 or TRBV6-3 and TRBJ2-1, with D unresolved. The CDR3 contains 14 residues. Looked up from germline, CDR1 is MNHEY and CDR2 is SVGEGT. Trimming removed 3 bases from V and 15 bases from J, with 21 bases in between. The CDR3 DNA reads as TGTGCCAGCAGTTATTCCCTAGGAGCCAGCGAGGCGTTCTTC. This sequence encodes CASSYSLGASEAFF.

This sequence joins TRBV14 and TRBJ2-7; tentative D call: TRBD1 (6 bases). Trimming stripped 4 bases from V and 0 bases from J, with 13 bases between. Germline V CDR1 and CDR2: SGHDN, FVKESK. This CDR3 is built from 15 residues. The DNA for the CDR3 is TGTGCCAGCAGCCCGGACAGCCCCAGCTCCTACGAGCAGTACTTC. It specifies CASSPDSPSSYEQYF. The variable domain in full, completed from reference TRBV14 and TRBJ2-7, reads EAGVTQFPSHSVIEKGQTVTLRCDPISGHDNLYWYRRVMGKEIKFLLHFVKESKQDESGMPNNRFLAERTGGTYSTLKVQPAELEDSGVYFCASSPDSPSSYEQYFGPGTRLTVT.

This chain links TRBV27 with TRBJ1-6; 8 bases line up with TRBD1. The CDR3 has 15 amino acids. Losses at the gene ends were 4 bases for V and 7 bases for J; bases not matched to a gene: 6. From germline, CDR1 is MNHEY and CDR2 SMNVEV (reference sequence). In DNA form, the CDR3 reads TGTGCCAGCAGTTCAGGGGGCGCAGTAAATTCACCCCTCCACTTT. It is translated as CASSSGGAVNSPLHF.

V and J are TRBV19 and TRBJ2-7; TRBD2 matches 8 bases. CDR3 length: 14 residues. V shed 5 bases, J shed 4 bases, and the junction held 7 bases outside the gene matches. The V gene's germline CDR1 is LNHDA and CDR2 SQIVND (reference sequence). This chain's CDR3 is CASSSSGSRYEQYF. In DNA form, the CDR3 reads TGTGCCAGTAGTTCCAGCGGGAGTAGGTACGAGCAGTACTTC.

V gene TRBV6-5 combines with J gene TRBJ1-1; perhaps TRBD1 as D (5 bases). From germline, CDR1 is MNHEY and CDR2 SVGAGI. Trimming left V 6 bases short and J 5 bases short, with 13 bases between. The CDR3 loop spans 13 amino acids. CDR3 region: CASRRDEKTEAFF. In DNA, the CDR3 is TGTGCCAGCAGGCGGGACGAGAAGACTGAAGCTTTCTTT.

The chain recombines TRBV7-8 with TRBJ1-3; D unresolved. The ends were cut back, 5 bases at V and 8 bases at J, with 19 bases in the middle. The CDR3 has 15 amino acids. Germline-derived CDR1 and CDR2 are SGHVS and FQNEAQ. The CDR3 sequence: CASSEGYGEAHTIYF. The CDR3 bases are TGTGCCAGCAGCGAGGGATACGGCGAGGCTCACACCATATATTTT.

The chain combines TRBV28 with TRBJ2-6, with a possible D match to TRBD2 (6 bases). From germline, CDR1 is MDHEN and CDR2 SYDVKM. Trimming cost V 5 bases and J 0 bases, with 8 bases left between them. The CDR3 consists of 15 residues. The CDR3 nucleotides are TGTGCCAGCAGTGGGGACTTCTCTGGGGCCAACGTCCTGACTTTC. The encoded protein is CASSGDFSGANVLTF.

CDR3 DNA: TGTGCCAGCAGTTACTCTGGGCTAGCGAGCTCCTACGAGCAGTACTTC. This encodes CASSYSGLASSYEQYF. The V gene is TRBV6-5, the J gene TRBJ2-7, with D possibly TRBD2 on 6 matching bases. This CDR3 has 16 amino acids. Germline assignment: CDR1 MNHEY and CDR2 SVGAGI. V gave up 0 bases and J gave up 0 bases, with 12 bases separating them.

The chain employs TRBV5-1 and TRBJ2-5, with D unresolved. This CDR3 comprises 14 residues. Germline CDR1 reads SGHRS; CDR2 reads YFSETQ. V dropped 3 bases and J dropped 0 bases, with 9 bases sitting between them. CDR3: CASSSPQNQETQYF. The CDR3, as DNA: TGCGCCAGCAGCTCTCCACAGAACCAAGAGACCCAGTACTTC.

The chain links TRBV7-2 to TRBJ2-6; 9 positions match TRBD1. This CDR3 has 14 residues. The germline V gene encodes CDR1 SGHTA and CDR2 FQGNSA. V trimming: 3 bases; J trimming: 10 bases; junction bases outside the gene matches: 4. CDR3 nucleotide sequence: TGTGCCAGCAGCTTGTCCGGGACAGGGAACGTCCTGACTTTC. This encodes CASSLSGTGNVLTF.

The gene calls are TRBV12-3 or TRBV12-4 and TRBJ1-1; TRBD1 is a possible D gene (5 bases). The CDR3 runs 12 residues. Trimming removed 5 bases from V and 3 bases from J, with 7 bases in between. The CDR3: CASSGGYTEAFF. The DNA for the CDR3 is TGTGCCAGCAGTGGGGGGTACACTGAAGCTTTCTTT.

The V and J genes are TRBV2 and TRBJ1-4; TRBD1 is a possible D gene (6 bases). Trimming removed 5 bases at V and 2 bases at J, with 12 bases between. The CDR3 is made up of 15 amino acids. The germline V gene has CDR1 SNHLY and CDR2 FYNNEI. The CDR3 region is CASSLTGNTNEKLFF. DNA of the CDR3: TGTGCCAGCAGTCTTACAGGGAACACTAATGAAAAACTGTTTTTT.

The chain couples TRBV18 to TRBJ1-1; D not certain. Germline values: CDR1 KGHSH, CDR2 LQKENI. Trimming left V 2 bases short and J 1 base short, with 14 bases between. CDR3 size: 16 residues. This CDR3 is CASSPILAAPNTEAFF. CDR3 sequence (DNA): TGTGCCAGCTCACCAATCCTGGCCGCCCCGAACACTGAAGCTTTCTTT. The whole variable domain, filled in from reference TRBV18 and TRBJ1-1, reads NAGVMQNPRHLVRRRGQEARLRCSPMKGHSHVYWYRQLPEEGLKFMVYLQKENIIDESGMPKERFSAEFPKEGPSILRIQQVVRGDSAAYFCASSPILAAPNTEAFFGQGTRLTVV.

The rearrangement uses TRBV5-1 and TRBJ1-6; possible D gene TRBD1, 5 bases. Trimming took off 4 bases at V and 8 bases at J, with 10 bases between the two ends. Per the germline V gene, CDR1 is SGHRS and CDR2 is YFSETQ. The CDR3 covers 13 residues. CDR3 region: CASSLSTDSPLHF. For the CDR3, the DNA is TGCGCCAGCAGCCTCTCGACAGATTCACCCCTCCACTTT.